The entry below gives a single TCR beta chain sequence along with its context. These data are taken from a study of tumor-infiltrating lymphocytes in primary liver carcinoma. Scientists recovered RNA and DNA together from roughly 20-30 mg of unsorted bulk tissue. Patients had primary liver carcinoma treated by surgical resection. CDR3 length equals 14 residues. V lost 8 bases to trimming and J lost 11 bases, with 24 bases between them. TCR beta cDNA was reverse-transcribed from about 500 ng of total RNA. The reaction used a constant-region primer and ProtoScript II reverse transcriptase. Three rounds of nested multiplex PCR with slightly modified ARM-PCR produced TCR beta libraries. TRBV1-TRBV30 forward and Cbeta reverse primers drove the first two approximately 11-cycle rounds. In TCRdb, the multiplex PCR reads were re-called with MiXCR into one record per CDR3 protein. The sample consists of about 200,000 distinct CDR3 sequences, 85% of them appearing once.

The rearrangement uses TRBV12-3 or TRBV12-4 and TRBJ2-5, with D possibly TRBD2 on 6 matching bases. The clonotype originates from a man aged 40-50 years with primary liver carcinoma and hepatitis B virus infection. Sequencing used tumor tissue from primary liver carcinoma. The CDR3 loop reads CASAQGLSQETQYF. The CDR3 nucleotides are TGTGCCAGCGCTCAGGGACTGTCCCAAGAAACTCAGTACTTC.